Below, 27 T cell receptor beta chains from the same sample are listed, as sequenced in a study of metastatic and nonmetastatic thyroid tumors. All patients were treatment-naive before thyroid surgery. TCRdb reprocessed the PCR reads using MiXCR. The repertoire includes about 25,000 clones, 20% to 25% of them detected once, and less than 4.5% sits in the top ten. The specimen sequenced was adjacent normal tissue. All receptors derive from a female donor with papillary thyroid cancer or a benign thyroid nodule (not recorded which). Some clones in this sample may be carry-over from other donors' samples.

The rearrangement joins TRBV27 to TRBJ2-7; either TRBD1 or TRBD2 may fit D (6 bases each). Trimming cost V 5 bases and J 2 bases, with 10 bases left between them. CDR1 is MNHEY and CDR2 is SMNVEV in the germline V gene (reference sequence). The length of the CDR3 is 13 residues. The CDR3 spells CASSEGGTYEQYF. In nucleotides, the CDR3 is TGTGCCAGCAGTGAAGGGGGGACCTACGAGCAGTACTTC.

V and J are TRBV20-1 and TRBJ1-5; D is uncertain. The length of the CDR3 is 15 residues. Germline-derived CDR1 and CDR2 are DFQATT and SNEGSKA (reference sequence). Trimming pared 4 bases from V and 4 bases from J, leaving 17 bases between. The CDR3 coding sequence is TGCAGTGCTATTGGAGCGAGGAGGAGTAATCAGCCCCAGCATTTT. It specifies CSAIGARRSNQPQHF.

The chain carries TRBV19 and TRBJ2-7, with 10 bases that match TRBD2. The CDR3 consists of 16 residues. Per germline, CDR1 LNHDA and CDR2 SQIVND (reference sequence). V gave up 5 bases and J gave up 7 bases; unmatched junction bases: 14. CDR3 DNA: TGTGCCAGTAGTGCACAAACTAGCGGGGTGGGATCGGAGCAGTACTTC. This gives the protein CASSAQTSGVGSEQYF.

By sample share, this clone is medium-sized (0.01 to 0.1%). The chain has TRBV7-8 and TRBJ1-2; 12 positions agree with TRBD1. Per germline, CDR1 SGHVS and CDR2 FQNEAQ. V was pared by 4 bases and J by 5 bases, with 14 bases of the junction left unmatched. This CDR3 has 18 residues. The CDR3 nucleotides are TGTGCCAGCAGCTACTCCGGGACAGGGGGCCTCGGAGCTTATGGCTACACCTTC. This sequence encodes CASSYSGTGGLGAYGYTF.

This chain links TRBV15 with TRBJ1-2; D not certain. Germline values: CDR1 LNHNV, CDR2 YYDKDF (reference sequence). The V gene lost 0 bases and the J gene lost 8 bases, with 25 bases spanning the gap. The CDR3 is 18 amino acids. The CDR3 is CATSRDVGVLDGLLGYTF. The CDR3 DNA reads TGTGCCACCAGCAGAGATGTCGGGGTCCTCGACGGCCTCTTAGGCTACACCTTC.

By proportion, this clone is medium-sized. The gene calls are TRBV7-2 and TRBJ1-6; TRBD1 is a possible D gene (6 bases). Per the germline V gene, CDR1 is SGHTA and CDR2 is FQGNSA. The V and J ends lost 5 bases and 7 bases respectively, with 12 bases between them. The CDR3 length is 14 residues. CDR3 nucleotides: TGTGCCAGCAGCCCCGCGGGGGCAAATTCACCCCTCCACTTT. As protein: CASSPAGANSPLHF. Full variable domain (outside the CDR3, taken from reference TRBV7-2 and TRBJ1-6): GAGVSQSPSNKVTEKGKDVELRCDPISGHTALYWYRQSLGQGLEFLIYFQGNSAPDKSGLPSDRFSAERTGGSVSTLTIQRTQQEDSAVYLCASSPAGANSPLHFGNGTRLTVT.

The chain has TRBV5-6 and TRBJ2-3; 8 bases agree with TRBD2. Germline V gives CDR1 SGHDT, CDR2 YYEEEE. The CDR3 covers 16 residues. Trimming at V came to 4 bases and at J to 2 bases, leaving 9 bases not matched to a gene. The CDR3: CASSRGLVVSTDTQYF. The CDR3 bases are TGTGCCAGCAGCCGGGGACTAGTGGTATCCACAGATACGCAGTATTTT.

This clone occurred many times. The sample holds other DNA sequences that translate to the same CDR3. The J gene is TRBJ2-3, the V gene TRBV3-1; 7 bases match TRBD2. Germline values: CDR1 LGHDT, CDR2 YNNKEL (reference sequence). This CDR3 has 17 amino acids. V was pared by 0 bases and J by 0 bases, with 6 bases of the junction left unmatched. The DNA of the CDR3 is TGTGCCAGCAGCCAAGACCCTAGCGGAAAAAGCACAGATACGCAGTATTTT. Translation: CASSQDPSGKSTDTQYF.

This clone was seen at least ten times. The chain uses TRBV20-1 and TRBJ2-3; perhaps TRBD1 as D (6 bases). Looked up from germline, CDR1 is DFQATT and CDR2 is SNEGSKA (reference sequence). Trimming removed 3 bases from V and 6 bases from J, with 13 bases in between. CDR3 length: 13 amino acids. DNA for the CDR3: TGCAGTGCTAGTCCGGGACAATGGGATACGCAGTATTTT. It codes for CSASPGQWDTQYF.

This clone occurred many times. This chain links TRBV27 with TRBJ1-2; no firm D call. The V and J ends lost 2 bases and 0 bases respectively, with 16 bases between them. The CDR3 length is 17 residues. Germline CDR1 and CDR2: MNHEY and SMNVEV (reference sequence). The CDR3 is CASSLIGDLRPNYGYTF. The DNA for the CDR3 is TGTGCCAGCAGTTTAATAGGCGACCTTCGACCTAACTATGGCTACACCTTC.

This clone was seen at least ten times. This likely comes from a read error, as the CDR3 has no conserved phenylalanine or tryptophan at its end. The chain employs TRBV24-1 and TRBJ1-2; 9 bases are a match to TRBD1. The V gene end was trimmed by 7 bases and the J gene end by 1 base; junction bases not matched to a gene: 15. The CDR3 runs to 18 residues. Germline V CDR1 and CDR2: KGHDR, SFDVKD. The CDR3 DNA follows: TGTGCCACCAGGAGGGAGGACAGGGGCCCTCAGGGTAACTATGGCTACACCTCC. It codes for CATRREDRGPQGNYGYTS.

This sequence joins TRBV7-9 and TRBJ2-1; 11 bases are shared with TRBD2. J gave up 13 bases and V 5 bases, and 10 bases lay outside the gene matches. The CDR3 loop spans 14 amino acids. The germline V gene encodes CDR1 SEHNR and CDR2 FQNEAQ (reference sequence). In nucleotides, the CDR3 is TGTGCCAGCAGCATCGGGACTAGCGGAGACGTTCAGTTCTTC. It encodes CASSIGTSGDVQFF.

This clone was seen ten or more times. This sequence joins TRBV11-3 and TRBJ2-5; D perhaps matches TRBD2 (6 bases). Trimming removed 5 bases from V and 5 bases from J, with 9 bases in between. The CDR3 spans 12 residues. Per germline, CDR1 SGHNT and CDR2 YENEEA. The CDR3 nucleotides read TGTGCCAGCAGCCTGGAGGGTGAGACCCAGTACTTC. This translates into CASSLEGETQYF.

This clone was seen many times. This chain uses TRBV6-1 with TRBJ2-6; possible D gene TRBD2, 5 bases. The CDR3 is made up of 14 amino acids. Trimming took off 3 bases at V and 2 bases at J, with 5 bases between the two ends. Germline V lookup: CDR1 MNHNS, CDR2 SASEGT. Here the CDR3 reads CASSERAGANVLTF. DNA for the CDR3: TGTGCCAGCAGTGAGAGGGCTGGGGCCAACGTCCTGACTTTC.

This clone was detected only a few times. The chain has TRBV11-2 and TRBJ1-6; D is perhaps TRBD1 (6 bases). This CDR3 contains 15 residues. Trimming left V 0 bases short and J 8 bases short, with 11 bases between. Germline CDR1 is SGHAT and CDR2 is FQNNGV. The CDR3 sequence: CASSLEGARDSPLHF. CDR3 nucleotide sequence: TGTGCCAGCAGCTTAGAGGGGGCGAGAGATTCACCCCTCCACTTT.

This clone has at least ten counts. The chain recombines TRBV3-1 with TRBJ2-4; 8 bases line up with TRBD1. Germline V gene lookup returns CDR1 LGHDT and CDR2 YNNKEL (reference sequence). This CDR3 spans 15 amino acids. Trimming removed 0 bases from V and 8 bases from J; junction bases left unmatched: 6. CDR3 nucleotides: TGTGCCAGCAGCCAAGATAGGACAGGGACGGACATTCAGTACTTC. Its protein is CASSQDRTGTDIQYF. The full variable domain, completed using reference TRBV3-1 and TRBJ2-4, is DTAVSQTPKYLVTQMGNDKSIKCEQNLGHDTMYWYKQDSKKFLKIMFSYNNKELIINETVPNRFSPKSPDKAHLNLHINSLELGDSAVYFCASSQDRTGTDIQYFGAGTRLSVL.

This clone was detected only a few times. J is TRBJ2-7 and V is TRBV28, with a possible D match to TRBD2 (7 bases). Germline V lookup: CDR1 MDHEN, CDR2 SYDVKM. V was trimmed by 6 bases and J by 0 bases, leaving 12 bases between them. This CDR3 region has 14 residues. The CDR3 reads CASSLGGASYEQYF. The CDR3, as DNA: TGTGCCAGCAGCTTAGGGGGGGCCTCCTACGAGCAGTACTTC.

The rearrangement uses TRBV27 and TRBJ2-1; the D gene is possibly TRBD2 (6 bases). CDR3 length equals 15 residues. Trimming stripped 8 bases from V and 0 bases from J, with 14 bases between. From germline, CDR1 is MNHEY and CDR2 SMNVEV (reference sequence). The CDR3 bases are TGTGCCAGCGCGCCATTAGCGGCCTCCTACAATGAGCAGTTCTTC. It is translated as CASAPLAASYNEQFF.

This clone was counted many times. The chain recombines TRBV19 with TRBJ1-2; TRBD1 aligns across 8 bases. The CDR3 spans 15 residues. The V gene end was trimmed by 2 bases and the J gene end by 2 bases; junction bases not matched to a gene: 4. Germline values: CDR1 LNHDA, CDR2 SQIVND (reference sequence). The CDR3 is CASSISAGGNYGYTF. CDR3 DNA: TGTGCCAGTAGTATATCGGCAGGGGGCAACTATGGCTACACCTTC.

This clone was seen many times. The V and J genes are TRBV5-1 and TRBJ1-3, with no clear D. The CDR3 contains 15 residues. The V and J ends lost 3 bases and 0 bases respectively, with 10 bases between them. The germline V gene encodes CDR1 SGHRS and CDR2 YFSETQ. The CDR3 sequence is CASSSAGNSGNTIYF. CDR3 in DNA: TGCGCCAGCAGCTCTGCGGGGAACTCTGGAAACACCATATATTTT.

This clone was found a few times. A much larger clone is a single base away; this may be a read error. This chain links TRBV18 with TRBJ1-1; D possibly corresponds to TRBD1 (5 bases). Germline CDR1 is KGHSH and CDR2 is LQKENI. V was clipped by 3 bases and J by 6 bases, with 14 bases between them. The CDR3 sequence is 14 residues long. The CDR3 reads CASSPVRGVAEAFF. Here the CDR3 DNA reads TGTGCCAGCTCACCCGTTAGAGGGGTGGCTGAAGCTTTCTTT.

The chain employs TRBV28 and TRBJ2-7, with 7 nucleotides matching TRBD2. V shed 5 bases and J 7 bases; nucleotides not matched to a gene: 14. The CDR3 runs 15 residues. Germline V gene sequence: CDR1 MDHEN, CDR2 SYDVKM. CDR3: CASSMPSGRRWEQYF. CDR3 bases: TGTGCCAGCAGTATGCCTAGCGGCAGGCGGTGGGAGCAGTACTTC.

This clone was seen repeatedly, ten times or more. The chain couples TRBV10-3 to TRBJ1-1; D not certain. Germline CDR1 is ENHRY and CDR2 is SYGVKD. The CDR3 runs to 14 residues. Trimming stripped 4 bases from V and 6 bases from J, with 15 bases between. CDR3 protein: CAISGSKGRAEAFF. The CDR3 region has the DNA TGTGCCATCAGTGGGTCGAAGGGCCGGGCTGAAGCTTTCTTT.

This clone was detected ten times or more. The CDR3 nucleotides read TGTGCCAGCAGCTTAGGGGACAGCCCCCGTGATACGCAGTATTTT. Encoded protein: CASSLGDSPRDTQYF. The chain employs TRBV7-9 and TRBJ2-3, with TRBD1 matching over 7 bases. V shed 1 base and J 6 bases; nucleotides not matched to a gene: 7. CDR3 length: 15 residues. The germline gives CDR1 SEHNR, CDR2 FQNEAQ (reference sequence).

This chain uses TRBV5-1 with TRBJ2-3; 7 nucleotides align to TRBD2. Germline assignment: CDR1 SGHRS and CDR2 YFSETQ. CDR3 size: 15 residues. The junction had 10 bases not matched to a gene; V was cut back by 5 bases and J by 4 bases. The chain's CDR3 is CASRPWGRDADTQYF. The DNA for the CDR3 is TGCGCCAGCAGACCATGGGGGAGGGACGCAGATACGCAGTATTTT.

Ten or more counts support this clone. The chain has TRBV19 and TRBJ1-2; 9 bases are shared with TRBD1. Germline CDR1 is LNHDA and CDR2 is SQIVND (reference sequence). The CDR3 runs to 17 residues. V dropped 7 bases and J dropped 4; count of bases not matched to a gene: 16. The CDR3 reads CASIPTTGTGLGYGYTF. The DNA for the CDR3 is TGTGCCAGTATCCCAACGACCGGGACAGGGTTGGGCTATGGCTACACCTTC. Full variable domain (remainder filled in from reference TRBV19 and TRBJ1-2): DGGITQSPKYLFRKEGQNVTLSCEQNLNHDAMYWYRQDPGQGLRLIYYSQIVNDFQKGDIAEGYSVSREKKESFPLTVTSAQKNPTAFYLCASIPTTGTGLGYGYTFGSGTRLTVV.

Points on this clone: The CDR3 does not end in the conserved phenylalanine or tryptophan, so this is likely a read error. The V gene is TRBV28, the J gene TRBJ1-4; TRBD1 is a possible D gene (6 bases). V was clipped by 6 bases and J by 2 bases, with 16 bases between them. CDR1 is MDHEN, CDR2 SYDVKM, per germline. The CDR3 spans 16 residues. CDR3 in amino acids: CASRGAALSTNEKLFL. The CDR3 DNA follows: TGTGCCAGCAGGGGGGCGGCCCTTTCGACTAATGAAAAACTGTTTTTA.